A single sample is the source of the 32 T cell receptor beta chains below, sequenced in a study of T cells in tumors after PD-1 blockade. The table came from immunoSEQ multiplex PCR; TCRdb's copy has only in-frame clones and leaves some out. The sample contains 12,000 to 15,000 clones, 55% to 70% of which appear only once. The sample was tumor tissue, taken after anti-PD-1 treatment. Every receptor here comes from a human donor with cutaneous squamous cell carcinoma.

The V gene is TRBV27, the J gene TRBJ1-5; 11 bases line up with TRBD1. Germline V CDR1 and CDR2: MNHEY, SMNVEV (reference sequence). J was trimmed by 5 bases and V by 4 bases; bases with no gene match: 10. This CDR3 has 17 amino acids. The CDR3, as DNA: TGTGCCAGCAGTTCCACCCCGGACAGGGGGCGAGATCAGCCCCAGCATTTT. Translation: CASSSTPDRGRDQPQHF.

The V and J genes are TRBV2 and TRBJ1-3; the match to TRBD1 covers 8 bases. Looked up from germline, CDR1 is SNHLY and CDR2 is FYNNEI. CDR3 size: 16 residues. V shed 7 bases and J 3 bases; nucleotides not matched to a gene: 11. CDR3 bases: TGTGCCAGCACTGGGGACAGGTGGCAATTTGGAAACACCATATATTTT. It translates to CASTGDRWQFGNTIYF. The entire variable domain, with the rest obtained from reference TRBV2 and TRBJ1-3, is as follows: EPEVTQTPSHQVTQMGQEVILRCVPISNHLYFYWYRQILGQKVEFLVSFYNNEISEKSEIFDDQFSVERPDGSNFTLKIRSTKLEDSAMYFCASTGDRWQFGNTIYFGEGSWLTVV.

The chain has TRBV2 and TRBJ1-4; no clear D. The CDR3 has 15 residues. Germline CDR1 and CDR2: SNHLY and FYNNEI. V lost 4 bases and J lost 4, with 13 bases in between. In DNA, the CDR3 is TGTGCCAGCAGTGCCTACCCGGGTGGTAATGAAAAACTGTTTTTT. It is translated as CASSAYPGGNEKLFF.

This clone is a singleton in its sample. The chain recombines TRBV20-1 with TRBJ2-1; 9 bases fit TRBD2. The CDR3 extends over 15 amino acids. V was clipped by 6 bases and J by 4 bases; unmatched bases: 10. CDR1 is DFQATT, CDR2 SNEGSKA, per germline (reference sequence). CDR3 in DNA: TGCAGTGCCAGTACTTGGCGGGGGGGGTACAATGAGCAGTTCTTC. It codes for CSASTWRGGYNEQFF.

This chain uses TRBV6-5 with TRBJ2-7; D is ambiguous. The CDR3 runs to 14 residues. The V end lost 7 bases, the J end lost 0 bases, and 13 bases lay between the germline ends. CDR1 and CDR2 from the germline V gene are MNHEY and SVGAGI. The DNA of the CDR3 is TGTGCCAGCAAGGCCAGCCCAGCCTCCTACGAGCAGTACTTC. It codes for CASKASPASYEQYF.

The chain uses TRBV10-2 and TRBJ2-7; 8 nucleotides line up with TRBD2. CDR3 length: 14 amino acids. Germline CDR1 WSHSY, CDR2 SAAADI. Trimming removed 8 bases from V and 6 bases from J; junction bases left unmatched: 12. CDR3 residues: CASHPGGGSGEQYF. As DNA, the CDR3 is TGCGCCAGCCACCCGGGGGGGGGCTCAGGCGAGCAGTACTTC.

This clone was picked up a small number of times. This rearrangement joins TRBV25-1 to TRBJ2-1; TRBD2 agrees at 15 bases. J was trimmed by 7 bases and V by 5 bases; bases with no gene match: 9. The length of the CDR3 is 17 residues. Per germline, CDR1 MGHDK and CDR2 SYGVNS. CDR3 coding DNA: TGTGCCAGCAGTCCCCGGACTAGCGGGAGGGCTCGTAATGAGCAGTTCTTC. This gives the protein CASSPRTSGRARNEQFF.

This clone was counted once. This rearrangement joins TRBV7-8 to TRBJ2-7; D possibly matches TRBD1 or TRBD2 (6 bases each). The CDR3 is made up of 16 amino acids. Germline loops: CDR1 SGHVS, CDR2 FQNEAQ. Trimming removed 3 bases at V and 3 bases at J, with 18 bases between. CDR3 coding DNA: TGTGCCAGCAGCTTCCTCACGGGGGCAGGGCTCTACGAGCAGTACTTC. It codes for CASSFLTGAGLYEQYF.

V usage is TRBV13 and J usage is TRBJ1-1; a possible D gene is TRBD1 (5 bases). Trimming removed 5 bases from V and 6 bases from J, with 25 bases in between. This CDR3 is built from 17 residues. Looked up from germline, CDR1 is PRHDT and CDR2 is FYEKMQ (reference sequence). The CDR3 region is CASSTHPRGAGPAEAFF. The CDR3 DNA reads as TGTGCCAGCAGCACCCACCCCCGTGGGGCAGGGCCCGCTGAAGCTTTCTTT.

V gene TRBV19 combines with J gene TRBJ2-1; 10 bases align to TRBD2. V was clipped by 5 bases and J by 2 bases; unmatched bases: 0. This CDR3 has 14 residues. Per the germline V gene, CDR1 is LNHDA and CDR2 is SQIVND (reference sequence). This chain's CDR3 is CASSGLAAYNEQFF. The CDR3, as DNA: TGTGCCAGTAGTGGACTAGCGGCCTACAATGAGCAGTTCTTC.

This clone was picked up a small number of times. The chain links TRBV5-1 to TRBJ1-3; no reliable D call. Trimming removed 4 bases from V and 4 bases from J, with 15 bases in between. Per the germline V gene, CDR1 is SGHRS and CDR2 is YFSETQ. This CDR3 contains 15 residues. CDR3 loop: CASSHDGGSGNTIYF. The CDR3 region has the DNA TGCGCCAGCAGCCACGACGGAGGATCCGGAAACACCATATATTTT.

The chain has TRBV11-3 and TRBJ2-7, with D tentatively TRBD2 (6 bases). Trimming cost V 5 bases and J 3 bases, with 11 bases left between them. The CDR3 consists of 13 residues. CDR1 and CDR2 from the germline V gene are SGHNT and YENEEA. The CDR3 DNA follows: TGTGCCAGCAGCCTAGCGACCGGCTACGAGCAGTACTTC. As protein: CASSLATGYEQYF.

This chain joins TRBV6-6 and TRBJ2-7; D not resolved. With 7 bases removed from V and 2 bases from J, the gap between germline ends came to 18 bases. The CDR3 length is 15 residues. Germline values: CDR1 MNHNY, CDR2 SVGAGI (reference sequence). CDR3 sequence reads: CASKPTGQETYEQYF. As DNA, the CDR3 is TGTGCCAGCAAACCCACGGGCCAGGAGACCTACGAGCAGTACTTC.

Sample share makes this clone medium-sized. The chain employs TRBV4-3 and TRBJ1-5; 8 bases line up with TRBD1. Trimming removed 1 base from V and 0 bases from J; junction bases left unmatched: 5. The CDR3 sequence is 17 residues long. Per germline, CDR1 LGHNA and CDR2 YSLEER. The CDR3 DNA is TGCGCCAGCAGCCAAGTAGCGGGACAGGATAGCAATCAGCCCCAGCATTTT. Protein: CASSQVAGQDSNQPQHF.

There are a few counts of this clone. The V and J genes are TRBV6-5 and TRBJ2-1, with D hard to call. V was shortened by 4 bases and J by 5 bases, with 15 bases between the two germline ends. The CDR3 runs 15 residues. CDR1 and CDR2 (germline): MNHEY, SVGAGI. In DNA, the CDR3 is TGTGCCAGCAGTTCGGACGGGCTAAGGGACAATGAGCAGTTCTTC. Translating it yields CASSSDGLRDNEQFF.

V gene TRBV18 combines with J gene TRBJ1-1; weak D call: TRBD1 (5 bases). CDR1 KGHSH and CDR2 LQKENI come from the germline V gene. The CDR3 covers 14 residues. Trimming stripped 2 bases from V and 1 base from J, with 8 bases between. DNA of the CDR3: TGTGCCAGCTCACCAGAGGGGTGGAACACTGAAGCTTTCTTT. Its protein product is CASSPEGWNTEAFF.

The chain employs TRBV2 and TRBJ2-4; 13 bases are a match to TRBD2. This CDR3 spans 17 amino acids. Germline values: CDR1 SNHLY, CDR2 FYNNEI. V was clipped by 6 bases and J by 2 bases; unmatched bases: 7. The CDR3: CASSRTSGSITKNIQYF. CDR3 bases: TGTGCCAGCAGCCGGACTAGCGGGAGTATCACCAAAAACATTCAGTACTTC. Drawing the rest from reference TRBV2 and TRBJ2-4, the complete variable domain is EPEVTQTPSHQVTQMGQEVILRCVPISNHLYFYWYRQILGQKVEFLVSFYNNEISEKSEIFDDQFSVERPDGSNFTLKIRSTKLEDSAMYFCASSRTSGSITKNIQYFGAGTRLSVL.

The chain carries TRBV6-5 and TRBJ1-5; a possible D gene is TRBD1 (5 bases). CDR1 MNHEY and CDR2 SVGAGI come from the germline V gene. Trimming removed 6 bases from V and 0 bases from J, with 12 bases in between. The CDR3 consists of 15 residues. The CDR3 spells CASRNSGTSNQPQHF. The CDR3 DNA reads as TGTGCCAGCAGAAATTCCGGGACTAGCAATCAGCCCCAGCATTTT.

This chain links TRBV27 with TRBJ1-4; possible D gene TRBD1, 6 bases. Per germline, CDR1 MNHEY and CDR2 SMNVEV (reference sequence). This CDR3 comprises 18 residues. V was cut by 5 bases and J by 4 bases, with 23 bases left in between. CDR3 amino acids: CASSRSQGSTIINEKLFF. CDR3 nucleotide sequence: TGTGCCAGCAGTAGAAGCCAGGGGTCCACGATCATTAATGAAAAACTGTTTTTT.

The J gene is TRBJ1-4, the V gene TRBV6-5, with 7 bases fitting TRBD1. Germline CDR1 MNHEY, CDR2 SVGAGI. The CDR3 is made up of 15 amino acids. The trim removed 6 bases at V and 0 bases at J, leaving 4 bases unmatched. The DNA of the CDR3 is TGTGCCAGCAGCCCGGGACAGACAACTAATGAAAAACTGTTTTTT. It is translated as CASSPGQTTNEKLFF.

The CDR3 loop is CSVGWGQYGYTF. The CDR3, as DNA: TGCAGCGTTGGGTGGGGACAGTACGGCTACACCTTC. The chain recombines TRBV29-1 with TRBJ1-2; 7 bases are shared with TRBD1. Germline V lookup: CDR1 SQVTM, CDR2 ANQGSEA. This CDR3 is 12 amino acids long. Unmatched junction bases numbered 7, after V lost 4 bases and J lost 8 bases.

This clone was found a few times. This sequence joins TRBV7-2 and TRBJ2-1; a weak D match, TRBD2 (5 bases). Germline V gene data show CDR1 as SGHTA and CDR2 as FQGNSA. CDR3 length: 15 amino acids. The ends were cut back, 1 base at V and 9 bases at J, with 16 bases in the middle. CDR3 bases: TGTGCCAGCAGCTTAGGTGGTGCGTTCGGAGGTGAGCAGTTCTTC. It encodes CASSLGGAFGGEQFF.

J is TRBJ1-2 and V is TRBV19; no clear D. Germline V CDR1 and CDR2: LNHDA, SQIVND (reference sequence). The CDR3 runs to 13 residues. V was clipped by 6 bases and J by 3 bases, with 11 bases between them. CDR3 protein: CASRESGDYGYTF. The CDR3 DNA reads as TGTGCCAGTAGGGAGTCTGGGGACTATGGCTACACCTTC.

This clone was observed once. The rearrangement uses TRBV5-1 and TRBJ2-3; 9 nucleotides agree with TRBD1. The CDR3 covers 16 residues. The germline gives CDR1 SGHRS, CDR2 YFSETQ. J lost 2 bases, V lost 4 bases, and 8 bases had no gene match. The CDR3 sequence is CASSSSGTGPTDTQYF. CDR3 nucleotide sequence: TGCGCCAGCAGCAGTTCCGGGACAGGGCCCACAGATACGCAGTATTTT.

V is TRBV7-9 and J is TRBJ2-1; 14 positions agree with TRBD2. The CDR3 spans 17 residues. V dropped 4 bases and J dropped 5; count of bases not matched to a gene: 7. The germline V gene encodes CDR1 SEHNR and CDR2 FQNEAQ (reference sequence). This CDR3 is CASSSRLAGGPNNEQFF. The CDR3 DNA reads TGTGCCAGCAGCTCAAGACTAGCGGGGGGGCCCAACAATGAGCAGTTCTTC.

The chain has TRBV7-2 and TRBJ1-1; D uncertain. Per the germline V gene, CDR1 is SGHTA and CDR2 is FQGNSA. V was clipped by 1 base and J by 3 bases, with 15 bases between them. The CDR3 is made up of 16 amino acids. The CDR3 loop is CASSLGPGPGDTEAFF. As DNA, the CDR3 is TGTGCCAGCAGCTTAGGACCCGGGCCAGGAGACACTGAAGCTTTCTTT.

The chain has TRBV7-2 and TRBJ2-3; 8 bases map to TRBD2. Unmatched junction bases numbered 7, after V lost 4 bases and J lost 1 base. Germline V gene lookup returns CDR1 SGHTA and CDR2 FQGNSA. CDR3 length: 16 residues. The CDR3 bases are TGTGCCAGCAGCTGGACGGGGGGGCCTCGCACAGATACGCAGTATTTT. Protein: CASSWTGGPRTDTQYF.

The chain carries TRBV5-1 and TRBJ2-3; either TRBD1 or TRBD2 may fit D (5 bases each). Trimming cost V 0 bases and J 5 bases, with 10 bases left between them. Germline CDR1 and CDR2: SGHRS and YFSETQ. CDR3 length: 14 residues. In DNA form, the CDR3 reads TGCGCCAGCAGCTTGGCCCCGAGGGGAGATACGCAGTATTTT. This encodes CASSLAPRGDTQYF.

The rearrangement uses TRBV13 and TRBJ2-7; the D call may be TRBD1 or TRBD2 (5 bases each). Per the germline V gene, CDR1 is PRHDT and CDR2 is FYEKMQ (reference sequence). V lost 5 bases and J 2 bases, leaving 13 bases between the germline ends. The CDR3 length is 14 residues. In nucleotides, the CDR3 is TGTGCCAGCAGCCGGGGACGCGGAACCTACGAGCAGTACTTC. This sequence encodes CASSRGRGTYEQYF.

On this clone: Being one base from a much bigger clone, this may be a read error. This sample includes further DNA sequences coding for the same CDR3. The chain links TRBV18 to TRBJ2-7, with 10 bases lining up with TRBD1. Germline V lookup: CDR1 KGHSH, CDR2 LQKENI. With 0 bases clipped from V and 4 bases from J, the junction kept 6 bases outside the gene matches. The CDR3 covers 16 residues. In DNA, the CDR3 is TGTGCCAGCTCACCACCCCTGGACAGGGGGGCTTACGAGCAGTACTTC. Translating gives CASSPPLDRGAYEQYF.

The chain uses TRBV7-2 and TRBJ1-6; maybe TRBD1 (5 bases). The V end lost 7 bases, the J end lost 4 bases, and 17 bases lay between the germline ends. Germline CDR1 is SGHTA and CDR2 is FQGNSA. CDR3 length: 16 amino acids. CDR3 protein: CASTLGGATYNSPLHF. For the CDR3, the DNA is TGTGCCAGCACCTTGGGGGGAGCCACGTATAATTCACCCCTCCACTTT.

V is TRBV27 and J is TRBJ2-2; 11 nucleotides line up with TRBD1. Trimming took 6 bases from V and 5 from J; bases not matched to a gene: 14. CDR1 and CDR2 (germline): MNHEY, SMNVEV (reference sequence). The length of the CDR3 is 18 residues. The chain's CDR3 is CASRGTGGVLFGTGELFF. DNA of the CDR3: TGTGCCAGCAGGGGGACAGGGGGTGTATTATTCGGGACCGGGGAGCTGTTTTTT.